Described below is a single T cell receptor (beta chain) sequence and its context. In its sample, this clonotype was seen many times. Its antigen is still unknown. Qualities for individual bases were not recorded, and no much larger clone is one base off. Trimming leaves V shorter by 2 bases and J shorter by 5 bases, with the junction holding 13 bases beyond the gene matches. The germline V gene specifies MNHEY as CDR1 and SVGEGT as CDR2. From the cysteine through the phenylalanine, the CDR3 covers 18 amino acids. Left in the record is the CDR3 DNA by itself, 54 bases read in frame from the first base. Library preparation used 5' RACE. TCRdb lists the instrument as NextSeq 500. In the TCR library protocol, unique molecular identifiers were attached to individual cDNA molecules to correct for PCR bias and sequencing error. TCR alpha and beta chains were both sequenced, and the abundances of alpha and beta sequences in each sample were closely correlated with each other. The paper's data handling went like this. Decombinator V4 was used to annotate the V gene, J gene and CDR3 of the TCR sequences. Expanded TCRs were defined as changing significantly between any two time points under a Poisson model with p below 0.0001. TCR abundances were normalised to the total number of TCRs sequenced per sample and were expressed as counts per million. MAIT TCRs were defined by TRAV1-2 paired with TRAJ12, TRAJ20 or TRAJ33, and iNKT TCRs by TRAV10 paired with TRAJ18. VDJdb, accessed 1 November 2021, was searched for CMV, EBV and SARS-CoV-2 annotated TCRs, with TCRs annotated for multiple antigens excluded. Using fastp trimming at Q25 and MiXCR clonotype assembly, TCRdb reanalyzed the public sequencing data and kept in-frame beta chains. Entries that share a CDR3 protein sequence are merged under the most common genes and DNA. TCRdb, not the authors, supplied the V and J calls. Here the sample has about 33,000 distinct CDR3 sequences; around 5.9% occur a single time. Of the sample, under 15% falls within the top ten clones.

These data come from a study of early T cells in non-severe SARS-CoV-2 infection (dated by TCRdb to 2020 to 2022). With regard to the full study: Because TCR sequencing relied on bulk RNA taken from unsorted whole blood, pairing of alpha and beta chains was not possible.

Beyond this particular receptor, the publication reports: VDJdb matching was skewed toward anti-spike CD8 responses and likely underestimated virus-specific expansions, missing private and CD4 specificities.

This was a case-control study nested in a cohort of healthcare workers in London, UK, who had nasopharyngeal swab PCR tests and blood samples taken every week. Between 23 and 31 March 2020, the week of the UK lockdown, healthcare workers were enrolled and then followed up weekly for as long as 16 weeks. The sequence is built from TRBV6-2 or TRBV6-3 and TRBJ2-1, and 9 junctional nucleotides match TRBD2. Sample: whole blood. The receptor was isolated from an adult who was a healthcare worker with PCR-confirmed SARS-CoV-2 infection or an uninfected control (not recorded which). The encoded CDR3 is CASSYVTGIAGAHNEQFF. The sequenced DNA is TGTGCCAGCAGTTACGTCACAGGGATAGCGGGGGCGCACAATGAGCAGTTCTTC.